The TCR beta chain under discussion was sequenced for a study of vaccination and CD4 T cells after COVID-19. Across the whole study: The makeup of the convalescents was six males and four females, two of them Hispanic. Sampling after COVID took place at a median of around 91 days (range 35 to 161) following diagnosis.

V was trimmed by 6 bases and J by 5 bases, leaving 10 bases between them. Germline V gene sequence: CDR1 ENHRY, CDR2 SYGVKD. The CDR3 is 13 residues long. The Oncomine TCR Beta short-read assay was applied to DNA of cultured CD4+ T cells. TCRdb re-analysed the PCR reads in MiXCR, keeping a single row per CDR3 protein. Among more than 15,000 distinct CDR3 sequences, roughly 56% were seen once, and the ten largest hold roughly 9.4%. A note on this clonotype: The antigen is undetermined.

Treatment here: roughly 11-day PBMC culture with coronavirus spike peptide pools or control peptides (ViraFEST assay). This sequence originates from a human donor who had recovered from COVID-19. Sequencing was carried out using CD4+ T cells from blood, cultured in vitro. The V call is TRBV10-3, the J call TRBJ2-2; D may correspond to TRBD1 or TRBD2 (6 bases each). CDR3 sequence: CAIRGGRTGELFF. CDR3 DNA: TGTGCCATCAGGGGGGGCCGGACCGGGGAGCTGTTTTTT.